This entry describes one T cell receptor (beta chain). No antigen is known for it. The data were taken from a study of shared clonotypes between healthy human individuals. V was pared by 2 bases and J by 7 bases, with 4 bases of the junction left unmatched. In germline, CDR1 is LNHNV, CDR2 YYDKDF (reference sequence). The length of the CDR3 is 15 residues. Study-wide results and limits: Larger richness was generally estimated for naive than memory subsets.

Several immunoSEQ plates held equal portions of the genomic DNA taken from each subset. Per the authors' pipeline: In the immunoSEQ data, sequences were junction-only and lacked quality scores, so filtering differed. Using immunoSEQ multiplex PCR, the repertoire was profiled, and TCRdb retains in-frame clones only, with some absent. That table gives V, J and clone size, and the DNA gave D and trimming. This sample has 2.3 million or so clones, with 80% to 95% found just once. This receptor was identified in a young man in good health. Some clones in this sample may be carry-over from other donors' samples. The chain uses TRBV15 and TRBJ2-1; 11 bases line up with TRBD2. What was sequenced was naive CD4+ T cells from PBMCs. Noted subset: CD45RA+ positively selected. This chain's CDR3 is CATSRFASGGNEQFF. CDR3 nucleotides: TGTGCCACCAGCAGATTTGCTAGCGGGGGGAATGAGCAGTTCTTC.